What follows are 15 T cell receptor beta chains derived from one specimen sequenced in a study of blood T cells in healthy people across ages. A sample-barcoded 5' primer and a J-beta primer mix were used in a second PCR of roughly 7 to 12 cycles. TCRdb ran MiXCR on the 5' RACE reads and lists one entry per CDR3 protein. The repertoire consists of fewer than 900,000 distinct CDR3 sequences, with over 45% occurring once and the leading ten covering 25% to 35%. Material: blood. These receptors all come from a woman in her sixties in good health.

This clonotype was seen just once. The J gene is TRBJ2-5, the V gene TRBV2; TRBD1 or TRBD2 may be the D gene (5 bases each). The end of the DNA is better explained by TRBJ2-7, so the J call may be wrong. This CDR3 has 16 amino acids. CDR1 and CDR2 from the germline V gene are SNHLY and FYNNEI. DNA for the CDR3: TGTGCCAGCAGTACCCCCACTGGGACGGCCTCCTACGAGCAGTACTTC. It yields the protein CASSTPTGTASYEQYF.

This chain joins TRBV10-3 and TRBJ2-1, with TRBD1 matching over 10 bases. Germline V CDR1 and CDR2: ENHRY, SYGVKD. This CDR3 contains 13 residues. CDR3: CASGTGASDEQFF. The CDR3 bases are TGTGCGTCCGGGACAGGGGCTAGCGATGAGCAGTTCTTC.

The V call is TRBV29-1, the J call TRBJ1-2, with D possibly TRBD1 on 5 matching bases. Trimming removed 3 bases at V and 1 base at J, with 15 bases between. The CDR3 consists of 15 residues. CDR1 is SQVTM and CDR2 is ANQGSEA in the germline V gene. DNA for the CDR3: TGCAGCGTTGAGGCTGGGGCCTCCAATAACTATGGCTACACCTTC. It is translated as CSVEAGASNNYGYTF.

The rearrangement links TRBV15 to TRBJ2-7, with D possibly being TRBD1 (6 bases). The DNA matches TRBJ2-5 better at its end, which makes the J call doubtful. The V gene's germline CDR1 is LNHNV and CDR2 YYDKDF (reference sequence). The CDR3 loop spans 13 amino acids. In DNA, the CDR3 is TGTGCCACCAGCACCGGGACACGAGAGACCCAGTACTTC. Translated: CATSTGTRETQYF.

At least ten counts were recorded for this clonotype. This chain connects TRBV24-1 to TRBJ1-1; 9 bases fit TRBD1. Germline trimming cut 4 bases from V and 6 bases from J; bases unmatched to any gene: 8. The CDR3 consists of 15 residues. Germline V CDR1 and CDR2: KGHDR, SFDVKD. The CDR3 DNA reads as TGTGCCACCAGTGACGCGGACAGGGGATTGGCTGAAGCTTTCTTT. Protein product: CATSDADRGLAEAFF.

This clonotype came up a few times. V usage is TRBV24-1 and J usage is TRBJ2-7; 10 positions agree with TRBD1. The DNA end is a closer match to TRBJ2-4, so the J assignment may be wrong. This CDR3 region has 14 residues. Germline V lookup: CDR1 KGHDR, CDR2 SFDVKD. CDR3 nucleotide sequence: TGTGCCACCAGTCCGACAGGGGGCGAAAACATTCAGTACTTC. Translation gives CATSPTGGENIQYF.

This clonotype came up a few times. This chain links TRBV3-1 with TRBJ1-1, with a possible D match to TRBD1 (6 bases). The CDR3 spans 14 residues. Trimming cost V 3 bases and J 5 bases, with 13 bases left between them. Germline assignment: CDR1 LGHDT and CDR2 YNNKEL (reference sequence). The CDR3 sequence is CASSHGGRGTEAFF. The CDR3 nucleotides read TGTGCCAGCAGCCATGGGGGCCGGGGGACTGAAGCTTTCTTT.

V and J are TRBV12-3 or TRBV12-4 and TRBJ2-7, with D maybe TRBD1 (6 bases). TRBJ2-5 explains the end of the DNA better; the J call may be wrong. The CDR3 spans 18 residues. The CDR3 here is CASSPWKGRDTHGETQYF. The CDR3 bases are TGTGCCAGCAGTCCGTGGAAGGGCCGGGACACTCACGGAGAGACCCAGTACTTC.

The chain is built from TRBV7-3 and TRBJ2-1; D may be TRBD2 (5 bases). The CDR3 has 14 residues. Germline CDR1 reads SGHTA; CDR2 reads FQGTGA. The V gene lost 6 bases and the J gene lost 12 bases, with 21 bases spanning the gap. CDR3: CASSGRADLKGQFF. The CDR3 DNA sequence: TGTGCCAGCAGTGGACGAGCGGACCTAAAGGGGCAGTTCTTC.

CDR3 sequence: CASSSRGGAGNQPQHF. Written as DNA, the CDR3 is TGTGCCAGCAGCTCTCGAGGGGGGGCAGGCAATCAGCCCCAGCATTTT. The rearrangement uses TRBV3-1 and TRBJ1-5, with D tentatively TRBD1 (6 bases). Germline values: CDR1 LGHDT, CDR2 YNNKEL (reference sequence). V was pared by 5 bases and J by 2 bases, with 16 bases between. There are 16 residues in the CDR3.

The J gene is TRBJ2-1, the V gene TRBV20-1; D remains ambiguous. The CDR3 length is 15 residues. Trimming cost V 0 bases and J 0 bases, with 9 bases left between them. Germline loops: CDR1 DFQATT, CDR2 SNEGSKA (reference sequence). This CDR3 reads CSARDVTDSYNEQFF. The CDR3 coding sequence is TGCAGTGCTAGAGATGTTACTGACTCCTACAATGAGCAGTTCTTC.

For the CDR3, the DNA is TGCGCCAGCAGCTTGGGAGGTAGCTCCAGGGGCTCCTACAATGAGCAGTTCTTC. Translation: CASSLGGSSRGSYNEQFF. The chain joins TRBV5-1 to TRBJ2-1; tentatively, D is TRBD1 (6 bases). The CDR3 runs to 18 residues. V lost 0 bases and J lost 0, with 16 bases in between. The germline V gene encodes CDR1 SGHRS and CDR2 YFSETQ.

This clonotype turned up a few times. This sequence joins TRBV20-1 and TRBJ1-1; no reliable D call. The germline V and J ends were trimmed by 0 bases and 0 bases, with 8 bases remaining between them. The CDR3 totals 14 residues. Looked up from germline, CDR1 is DFQATT and CDR2 is SNEGSKA (reference sequence). The CDR3 region has the DNA TGCAGTGCTAGAGATCGGAGGGTGAACACTGAAGCTTTCTTT. Residues: CSARDRRVNTEAFF.

This clonotype was observed a handful of times. The chain combines TRBV27 with TRBJ2-1, with D tentatively TRBD1 or TRBD2 (5 bases each). Germline V gives CDR1 MNHEY, CDR2 SMNVEV (reference sequence). The CDR3 sequence is 11 residues long. V lost 2 bases to trimming and J lost 12 bases, with 8 bases between them. This chain's CDR3 is CASSLGDVQFF. CDR3 nucleotide sequence: TGTGCCAGCAGTTTAGGGGACGTGCAGTTCTTC.

This clonotype was observed a few times. The chain couples TRBV7-3 to TRBJ2-5; D unclear. Looked up from germline, CDR1 is SGHTA and CDR2 is FQGTGA. Trimming pared 0 bases from V and 2 bases from J, leaving 4 bases between. The CDR3 sequence is 13 residues long. Here the CDR3 reads CASSLTLQETQYF. Written as DNA, the CDR3 is TGTGCCAGCAGCTTAACACTTCAAGAGACCCAGTACTTC. Complete variable domain (other parts from reference TRBV7-3 and TRBJ2-5): GAGVSQTPSNKVTEKGKYVELRCDPISGHTALYWYRQSLGQGPEFLIYFQGTGAADDSGLPNDRFFAVRPEGSVSTLKIQRTERGDSAVYLCASSLTLQETQYFGPGTRLLVL.